The 7 T cell receptor beta chains below were found in one sample sequenced in a study of CXCR3-negative and CXCR3-positive naive CD8 T cells. Study-level results: Relative to CXCR3-negative naive cells, CXCR3-positive naive cells had more hydrophobic TRB CDR3s.

UMI-labeled 5' RACE TRB cDNA libraries were prepared from the cells. TCRdb re-called the 5' RACE reads, yielding one record per CDR3 amino acid sequence without DNA. The sample includes 55,000 to 70,000 distinct CDR3 sequences. Their recognized antigens are unknown. Input material: naive CXCR3+ CD8+ T cells from blood. Specified subset: CD45RO-CCR7+CD27+CD95- naive CD8+ T cells expressing CXCR3 (TNR3+). These receptors all come from a human donor in good health. Some clones in this sample may be carry-over from other donors' samples.

The chain has TRBV10-3 and TRBJ2-3. From germline, CDR1 is ENHRY and CDR2 SYGVKD. CDR3 length equals 16 residues. The CDR3 here is CAISEPLTVSTDTQYF.

The genes are TRBV6-2 or TRBV6-3 and TRBJ1-1. The CDR3 runs 11 residues. Germline lookup yields CDR1 MNHEY and CDR2 SVGEGT. This CDR3 is CASSEMGEAFF.

The chain couples TRBV29-1 to TRBJ1-2; without DNA, the TCRdb call of TRBD1 cannot be checked. Germline assignment: CDR1 SQVTM and CDR2 ANQGSEA. CDR3 length: 13 residues. CDR3 loop: CSVERQGALGYTF.

This chain connects TRBV7-9 to TRBJ2-1. Looked up from germline, CDR1 is SEHNR and CDR2 is FQNEAQ (reference sequence). The CDR3 runs to 13 residues. CDR3 sequence reads: CASSFDPYNEQFF.

The genes are TRBV7-6 and TRBJ2-1; lacking DNA, the TRBD1 call made by TCRdb goes unchecked. This CDR3 has 14 residues. Germline V lookup: CDR1 SGHVS, CDR2 FNYEAQ. The CDR3 loop reads CASSPGPEYNEQFF.

This chain joins TRBV29-1 and TRBJ1-2; TCRdb selects TRBD1, and the lack of DNA leaves this call unchecked. The CDR3 is 12 residues long. Germline CDR1 reads SQVTM; CDR2 reads ANQGSEA. This CDR3 reads CSVDSGGEGYTF.

CDR3 region: CSVNGLAGGPSSYEQYF. The V call is TRBV29-1, the J call TRBJ2-7; without DNA, the TCRdb call of TRBD2 cannot be checked. Germline V gene sequence: CDR1 SQVTM, CDR2 ANQGSEA. The CDR3 contains 17 residues.